This TCR beta chain was sequenced in a study of blood T cells in healthy people across ages. Regarding the study as a whole: Observed TCR beta diversity showed a strong correlation with the percentage of naive T cells as measured by flow cytometry.

This clonotype was observed a few times. The antigen is unknown. The use of a sample-barcoded 5' primer and a J-beta primer mix characterized a second PCR of about 7 to 12 cycles. Sequencing yielded, for each sample, at least 3 million paired-end reads carrying CDR3. TCRdb used MiXCR to reprocess the 5' RACE reads, holding one entry per CDR3 protein. The repertoire includes approximately 1.5 million distinct CDR3 sequences, roughly 32% of them detected once, and approximately 11% sits in the top ten. Germline values: CDR1 DFQATT, CDR2 SNEGSKA (reference sequence). The germline V and J ends were trimmed by 6 bases and 1 base, with 10 bases remaining between them. This CDR3 has 13 amino acids. Those donating, healthy Caucasian individuals from Russia, were aged about 6 to 95. The study isolated at least 7 million PBMCs from each sample.

The chain couples TRBV20-1 to TRBJ1-5, with D maybe TRBD1 (5 bases). Sequencing used blood. This clonotype was obtained from a woman between 25 and 40 years old in good health. The CDR3 protein is CSATGASNQPQHF. CDR3 nucleotide sequence: TGCAGTGCCACCGGGGCGAGCAATCAGCCCCAGCATTTT.